The 10 T cell receptor beta chains below all came from one sample that was sequenced in a study of regulatory T cells in long-lasting Graves disease. As to time point: newly diagnosed GD, antithyroid drugs for less than 3 months. The TCR library was made from RNA that had been extracted from PBMCs in TRIzol. CDR3 regions were amplified by Arm-PCR using iRepertoire HTBI primers to build TCR beta libraries. TCRdb re-derived calls from the multiplex PCR reads in MiXCR, one entry per CDR3 protein. This table has 530,000 or so distinct CDR3 sequences, approximately 13% appearing once. The sample was also reused in another study, on T cells in Graves' hyperthyroidism and ophthalmopathy.

This material consisted of peripheral blood mononuclear cells (PBMCs), taken at new diagnosis, from a patient treated with antithyroid drugs. The receptors stem from a man aged 25-45 years with Graves disease.

In regard to this clonotype: A junction end diverges from the germline sequence, so it may reflect a read error. The chain joins TRBV5-1 to TRBJ2-3; weak D call: TRBD2 (6 bases). With the DNA end fitting TRBJ2-5 better, the J assignment may be wrong. From germline, CDR1 is SGHRS and CDR2 YFSETQ. This CDR3 comprises 13 residues. CDR3 loop: CASSLGRRESQYF. The CDR3 DNA is TGCGCCAGCAGCTTGGGCAGGAGGGAGAGCCAGTACTTC.

This clonotype was found many times. This chain joins TRBV30 and TRBJ1-2; a weak D match, TRBD1 (5 bases). Germline V lookup: CDR1 GTSNPN, CDR2 SVGIG (reference sequence). Trimming stripped 8 bases from V and 0 bases from J, with 7 bases between. The CDR3 is 11 amino acids. The CDR3 loop reads CADRTNYGYTF. The CDR3 DNA reads TGTGCCGACAGAACTAACTATGGCTACACCTTC.

Ten or more counts support this clonotype. The chain is built from TRBV11-2 and TRBJ2-3; D is unclear. Germline V gives CDR1 SGHAT, CDR2 FQNNGV. The CDR3 loop spans 14 amino acids. V was pared by 6 bases and J by 1 base, with 11 bases between. This CDR3 reads CASREKFRTDTQYF. CDR3 DNA: TGTGCCAGCAGAGAAAAGTTTCGCACAGATACGCAGTATTTT.

About this clonotype: Given a much more abundant clone one base away, this may be a read error. The chain combines TRBV5-1 with TRBJ2-5; unclear D gene. The CDR3 spans 14 residues. Germline-derived CDR1 and CDR2 are SGHRS and YFSETQ. Trimming cost V 2 bases and J 4 bases, with 12 bases left between them. CDR3 sequence: CASSFHSRGETQYF. Here the CDR3 DNA reads TGCGCCAGCAGCTTCCACAGTAGAGGAGAGACCCAGTACTTC.

This clonotype has just a few counts. The chain has TRBV7-2 and TRBJ1-3; D gene ambiguous. This CDR3 comprises 17 residues. Germline values: CDR1 SGHTA, CDR2 FQGNSA. Trimming took off 1 base at V and 0 bases at J, with 13 bases between the two ends. The DNA of the CDR3 is TGTGCCAGCAGCTTAGTTGAGGGAACCCGCTCTGGAAACACCATATATTTT. Amino acid sequence: CASSLVEGTRSGNTIYF.

This clonotype was seen repeatedly, ten times or more. The genes are TRBV20-1 and TRBJ1-1; D gene unclear. V lost 4 bases to trimming and J lost 8 bases, with 14 bases between them. Germline CDR1 is DFQATT and CDR2 is SNEGSKA (reference sequence). The CDR3 runs to 12 residues. The CDR3 region has the DNA TGCAGTGCTACGAAGGACTGGGAGGAAGCTTTCTTT. Translated, it gives CSATKDWEEAFF.

The rearrangement links TRBV27 to TRBJ1-2; perhaps TRBD1 as D (6 bases). The V gene lost 4 bases and the J gene lost 4 bases, with 22 bases spanning the gap. Per germline, CDR1 MNHEY and CDR2 SMNVEV (reference sequence). This CDR3 is built from 17 residues. CDR3 sequence reads: CASSSLPGATRTYGYTF. CDR3 nucleotide sequence: TGTGCCAGCAGTTCCCTTCCGGGGGCGACACGAACCTATGGCTACACCTTC.

The sample holds many counts of this clonotype. J is TRBJ2-2 and V is TRBV6-1; 9 bases line up with TRBD2. V was pared by 4 bases and J by 5 bases, with 5 bases of the junction left unmatched. CDR1 is MNHNS and CDR2 is SASEGT in the germline V gene. This CDR3 is 15 amino acids long. Written as DNA, the CDR3 is TGTGCCAGCAGTGTTAGCGGGAGAGGGACCGGGGAGCTGTTTTTT. This codes for CASSVSGRGTGELFF.

The chain has TRBV6-1 and TRBJ2-5; D is unresolved. Trimming removed 7 bases at V and 1 base at J, with 7 bases between. Germline assignment: CDR1 MNHNS and CDR2 SASEGT. There are 12 residues in the CDR3. The CDR3 protein is CASKGSQETQYF. The CDR3 DNA sequence: TGTGCCAGCAAAGGATCCCAAGAGACCCAGTACTTC.

The table lists this clonotype with many counts. The rearrangement uses TRBV30 and TRBJ2-7; 10 nucleotides line up with TRBD1. The germline V gene has CDR1 GTSNPN and CDR2 SVGIG (reference sequence). The CDR3 totals 15 residues. V was pared by 5 bases and J by 5 bases, with 12 bases of the junction left unmatched. The CDR3 region has the DNA TGTGCCTGGGGGTATGCCGGGACAGGGGTAAACGAGCAGTACTTC. This codes for CAWGYAGTGVNEQYF.